Listed below are T cell receptor beta chains from one sample, sequenced in a study of cytomegalovirus exposure and HLA in healthy donors. TCRdb's table, derived via immunoSEQ multiplex PCR, lists solely in-frame clones and lacks some. Here the sample spans about 170,000 clones, 70% to 80% being singletons. Sequenced material: PBMCs. The receptors were gathered from a woman in her 30s in good health and CMV-seropositive. CDR3s include the opening cysteine and the closing phenylalanine or tryptophan. A D gene is named only where the DNA matches it firmly. Not all rows give a size; the values are once, few, many and, for expanded clones, a class.

d_gene,v_gene,abundance,j_gene,CDR3aa,CDR3nt
.,TRBV28,.,TRBJ1-3,CGSAGPGSGNTIYF,TGTGGTTCTGCAGGCCCAGGCTCTGGAAACACCATATATTTT
.,TRBV7-2,many,TRBJ1-5,CASSLEAGYVGNQPQHF,TGTGCCAGCAGCTTAGAGGCAGGGTATGTAGGCAATCAGCCCCAGCATTTT
.,TRBV19,.,TRBJ1-1,CASSPGEGWGEGLKAFF,TGTGCCAGTAGCCCCGGGGAGGGTTGGGGTGAAGGACTGAAAGCTTTCTTT
.,TRBV27,.,TRBJ2-6,CASRTLVSGANVLTF,TGTGCCAGCAGGACCCTAGTCTCTGGGGCCAACGTCCTGACTTTC
TRBD2,TRBV7-2,.,TRBJ2-7,CASSPSSGGAEQYF,TGTGCCAGCAGCCCTTCTAGCGGGGGGGCCGAGCAGTACTTC
TRBD2,TRBV2,.,TRBJ2-1,CASRTSGRNEQFF,TGTGCCAGCAGGACTAGCGGGAGGAATGAGCAGTTCTTC
.,TRBV7-8,.,TRBJ1-5,CASSLAQGSQPQHF,TGTGCCAGCAGCTTAGCACAGGGATCTCAGCCCCAGCATTTT
.,TRBV5-1,.,TRBJ1-2,CASSLARQAPADGYTF,TGCGCCAGCAGCTTGGCTAGACAGGCTCCAGCCGATGGCTACACCTTC
TRBD2,TRBV29-1,.,TRBJ2-7,CSASGGTSGSRTPYEQYF,TGCAGCGCGTCGGGCGGGACTAGCGGGAGTAGAACTCCCTACGAGCAGTACTTC
TRBD1,TRBV7-9,few,TRBJ1-1,CASSNRQGISEAFF,TGTGCCAGCAGCAACAGACAGGGGATTTCTGAAGCTTTCTTT
.,TRBV6-1,.,TRBJ1-2,CASSTGNYGYTF,TGTGCCAGTTCGACAGGAAACTATGGCTACACCTTC
TRBD2,TRBV4-3,.,TRBJ2-3,CASGKTSGGAWGTDTQYF,TGCGCCAGCGGGAAAACTAGCGGGGGGGCCTGGGGCACAGATACGCAGTATTTT
TRBD1,TRBV10-3,.,TRBJ2-5,CAITKGQGDVETQYF,TGTGCCATCACTAAAGGACAGGGGGACGTCGAGACCCAGTACTTC
.,TRBV5-4,few,TRBJ2-6,CASSVHRVSGANVLTF,TGTGCCAGCAGCGTACACAGGGTCTCTGGGGCCAACGTCCTGACTTTC
TRBD1,TRBV2,.,TRBJ1-2,CASSEAGQGPKNGYTF,TGTGCCAGCAGTGAAGCAGGACAGGGTCCCAAAAATGGCTACACCTTC